The clone carrying this T cell receptor (beta chain) was observed at least ten times. This sample is part of a study of neurological immune-mediated disorders. TCRdb reanalysed the 5' RACE reads using MiXCR and keeps one entry per CDR3 protein. This sample carries about 43,000 distinct CDR3 sequences, about an eighth of them seen once, and the ten largest clones take 1.3%. V lost 6 bases, J lost 4 bases, and 20 bases stayed unmatched. Germline V gene lookup returns CDR1 DFQATT and CDR2 SNEGSKA (reference sequence). This CDR3 is built from 18 residues. The chain uses TRBV20-1 and TRBJ2-1; TRBD1 matches at 8 bases. Sequenced material: PBMCs. This sequence originates from a female donor in good health. CDR3 sequence: CSAIVGQVWSGLYNEQFF. The CDR3 nucleotides are TGCAGTGCAATTGTGGGACAGGTTTGGAGCGGGTTATACAATGAGCAGTTCTTC.